This passage covers 28 T cell receptor beta chains from one sample sequenced in a study of OX40 agonist ivuxolimab in advanced cancers. Here immunoSEQ multiplex PCR was the method, and the copy in TCRdb shows in-frame clones only, minus some. The sample shows about 55,000 clones, 84% of them seen only once. The specimen was CD4+ or CD8+ T cells sorted from blood, collected in a trial of the OX40 agonist ivuxolimab. These receptors were obtained from an adult with an advanced solid tumor such as melanoma, head and neck, liver or kidney cancer.

The J gene is TRBJ2-1, the V gene TRBV11-3, with D unresolved. The CDR3 sequence is 16 residues long. CDR1 and CDR2 from the germline V gene are SGHNT and YENEEA. Trimming removed 0 bases at V and 6 bases at J, with 15 bases between. The CDR3 nucleotides are TGTGCCAGCAGCTTAGATCGTCTAGTTCGCCGCAATGAGCAGTTCTTC. Translation gives CASSLDRLVRRNEQFF.

A word on this clone: The sample contains more than one DNA sequence encoding this CDR3. The rearrangement joins TRBV4-3 to TRBJ2-1; 12 nucleotides agree with TRBD2. V shed 1 base and J 1 base; nucleotides not matched to a gene: 2. This CDR3 contains 17 residues. Germline V CDR1 and CDR2: LGHNA, YSLEER. The CDR3 DNA is TGCGCCAGCAGCCAAGCGACTAGCGGGGGATCCTACAATGAGCAGTTCTTC. As protein: CASSQATSGGSYNEQFF.

This clone was observed once. V and J are TRBV18 and TRBJ1-2; perhaps TRBD1 as D (5 bases). V was trimmed by 3 bases and J by 10 bases, leaving 12 bases between them. The CDR3 has 12 residues. Germline V gene lookup returns CDR1 KGHSH and CDR2 LQKENI. The chain's CDR3 is CASSPRGTDYTF. Here the CDR3 DNA reads TGTGCCAGCTCACCGAGAGGGACCGACTACACCTTC.

CDR3 sequence reads: CASSLEASGRGGHEQYF. DNA of the CDR3: TGTGCCAGCAGCTTGGAGGCTAGCGGTCGAGGGGGGCACGAGCAGTACTTC. This rearrangement joins TRBV5-4 to TRBJ2-7; tentatively, D is TRBD2 (7 bases). The CDR3 sequence is 17 residues long. Per germline, CDR1 SGHNT and CDR2 YYREEE (reference sequence). V dropped 0 bases and J dropped 5 bases, with 21 bases sitting between them.

This rearrangement joins TRBV6-4 to TRBJ2-2; no firm D call. The ends were cut back, 6 bases at V and 0 bases at J, with 8 bases in the middle. The CDR3 loop spans 14 amino acids. The germline V gene has CDR1 MRHNA and CDR2 SNTAGT. The CDR3 loop is CASSHRANTGELFF. DNA for the CDR3: TGTGCCAGCAGCCACCGTGCGAACACCGGGGAGCTGTTTTTT.

The chain carries TRBV25-1 and TRBJ1-2; no firm D call. The CDR3 length is 13 residues. Germline V lookup: CDR1 MGHDK, CDR2 SYGVNS. Trimming pared 3 bases from V and 0 bases from J, leaving 5 bases between. The CDR3 bases are TGTGCCAGCAGTGAGGCAGCTAACTATGGCTACACCTTC. It specifies CASSEAANYGYTF.

Of note for this clone: An end of the junction differs from the germline gene, which may be a read error. The J gene is TRBJ1-1, the V gene TRBV6-1; D not certain. CDR3 length equals 13 residues. Germline lookup yields CDR1 MNHNS and CDR2 SASEGT. CDR3 amino acids: CASSEGGNPEAFF. DNA for the CDR3: TGTGCCAGCAGTGAAGGAGGGAACCCTGAAGCTTTCTTT.

The chain is built from TRBV7-2 and TRBJ2-7; D possibly corresponds to TRBD2 (6 bases). The CDR3 runs 14 residues. Germline CDR1 reads SGHTA; CDR2 reads FQGNSA. V was pared by 5 bases and J by 4 bases, with 15 bases between. The DNA for the CDR3 is TGTGCCAGCAGCCCCGGGACTCATTATTACGAGCAGTACTTC. The encoded protein is CASSPGTHYYEQYF.

J is TRBJ2-5 and V is TRBV5-6; 8 positions agree with TRBD1. The junction had 6 bases not matched to a gene; V was cut back by 1 base and J by 1 base. Germline V gene data show CDR1 as SGHDT and CDR2 as YYEEEE. The CDR3 runs 16 residues. The CDR3 coding sequence is TGTGCCAGCAGCTTGCGACAGGGGTTCCCCCAAGAGACCCAGTACTTC. Translated, it gives CASSLRQGFPQETQYF. Filled out from reference TRBV5-6 and TRBJ2-5, the complete variable domain reads DAGVTQSPTHLIKTRGQQVTLRCSPKSGHDTVSWYQQALGQGPQFIFQYYEEEERQRGNFPDRFSGHQFPNYSSELNVNALLLGDSALYLCASSLRQGFPQETQYFGPGTRLLVL.

The V and J genes are TRBV7-9 and TRBJ2-7, with TRBD2 identical over 8 bases. Germline lookup yields CDR1 SEHNR and CDR2 FQNEAQ (reference sequence). V was clipped by 7 bases and J by 0 bases; unmatched bases: 14. The CDR3 is 17 residues long. The CDR3 spells CASTEVITGGTSYEQYF. The CDR3 DNA reads TGTGCCAGCACCGAGGTCATAACGGGAGGGACCTCCTACGAGCAGTACTTC.

The rearrangement links TRBV27 to TRBJ1-5, with D possibly matching TRBD1 (6 bases). The V end was cut by 3 bases, the J end by 4 bases, with 19 bases between. This CDR3 is built from 17 residues. Germline V CDR1 and CDR2: MNHEY, SMNVEV (reference sequence). In DNA, the CDR3 is TGTGCCAGCAGTTTGTACTCCAACAGGGCCAGAAATCAGCCCCAGCATTTT. The encoded protein is CASSLYSNRARNQPQHF.

V is TRBV25-1 and J is TRBJ1-1, with 7 bases matching TRBD1. Germline CDR1 is MGHDK and CDR2 is SYGVNS. The CDR3 length is 13 residues. Trimming removed 6 bases from V and 4 bases from J; junction bases left unmatched: 5. The CDR3 loop reads CASSRQGPTEAFF. CDR3 sequence (DNA): TGTGCCAGCAGCAGACAGGGTCCCACTGAAGCTTTCTTT. Looking up the rest from reference TRBV25-1 and TRBJ1-1 gives the full variable domain: EADIYQTPRYLVIGTGKKITLECSQTMGHDKMYWYQQDPGMELHLIHYSYGVNSTEKGDLSSESTVSRIRTEHFPLTLESARPSHTSQYLCASSRQGPTEAFFGQGTRLTVV.

The J gene is TRBJ1-6, the V gene TRBV27; TRBD1 matches 11 bases. V dropped 4 bases and J dropped 8; count of bases not matched to a gene: 10. CDR1 is MNHEY, CDR2 SMNVEV, per germline (reference sequence). The CDR3 consists of 17 residues. The CDR3 region is CASSSVRGQGGDSPLHF. The CDR3 DNA reads as TGTGCCAGCAGTTCAGTTCGGGGACAGGGGGGCGATTCACCCCTCCACTTT.

This chain links TRBV7-3 with TRBJ2-3; the D gene is possibly TRBD2 (5 bases). The V gene lost 5 bases and the J gene lost 0 bases, with 12 bases spanning the gap. This CDR3 region has 15 residues. Germline V gives CDR1 SGHTA, CDR2 FQGTGA. This chain's CDR3 is CASSLKRSSTDTQYF. The CDR3 bases are TGTGCCAGCAGCCTAAAGCGGTCTAGCACAGATACGCAGTATTTT.

The gene calls are TRBV5-5 and TRBJ2-3; 7 positions match TRBD2. CDR3 length equals 17 residues. Unmatched junction bases numbered 15, after V lost 6 bases and J lost 2 bases. Germline values: CDR1 SGHKS, CDR2 YYEKEE (reference sequence). CDR3 sequence: CASNDHLGGKFTDTQYF. CDR3 bases: TGTGCCAGCAACGATCATCTCGGGGGGAAGTTCACAGATACGCAGTATTTT.

J is TRBJ1-1 and V is TRBV14; TRBD1 matches at 11 bases. Germline V lookup: CDR1 SGHDN, CDR2 FVKESK. CDR3 length: 19 amino acids. V was pared by 4 bases and J by 5 bases, with 18 bases of the junction left unmatched. The CDR3 nucleotides are TGTGCCAGCAGCCCGCGGACAGGGGGCCCCGGGGACTCAAGGACTGAAGCTTTCTTT. It translates to CASSPRTGGPGDSRTEAFF.

V and J are TRBV23-1 and TRBJ2-3, with D perhaps being TRBD1 or TRBD2 (5 bases each). TRBV23-1 is treated as an ORF (open reading frame) with a function not yet certain. Trimming took off 2 bases at V and 3 bases at J, with 24 bases between the two ends. This CDR3 is built from 19 residues. The CDR3 loop reads CASSQTQGVAGVKTDTQYF. The CDR3, as DNA: TGCGCCAGCAGTCAAACCCAAGGGGTAGCCGGGGTAAAAACAGATACGCAGTATTTT.

J is TRBJ2-1 and V is TRBV7-9, with TRBD2 matching over 8 bases. CDR1 SEHNR and CDR2 FQNEAQ come from the germline V gene (reference sequence). CDR3 length: 18 amino acids. Trimming at V came to 5 bases and at J to 0 bases, leaving 12 bases not matched to a gene. The CDR3 loop reads CASSIRLALGPSYNEQFF. The CDR3 DNA follows: TGTGCCAGCAGCATTCGACTAGCGCTAGGCCCCTCCTACAATGAGCAGTTCTTC.

The chain recombines TRBV6-5 with TRBJ2-7; possible D gene TRBD1, 6 bases. The CDR3 contains 13 residues. V was pared by 6 bases and J by 6 bases, with 15 bases between. CDR1 and CDR2 from the germline V gene are MNHEY and SVGAGI. The CDR3 is CASRSGHLSEQYF. CDR3 sequence (DNA): TGTGCCAGCAGGTCGGGACACCTCTCCGAGCAGTACTTC.

The V call is TRBV5-1, the J call TRBJ2-1, with D possibly matching TRBD1 (6 bases). V was clipped by 1 base and J by 5 bases, with 10 bases between them. CDR1 is SGHRS, CDR2 YFSETQ, per germline. The CDR3 contains 14 residues. In DNA form, the CDR3 reads TGCGCCAGCAGCTTGCCCCAGGGGAACAATGAGCAGTTCTTC. Translation gives CASSLPQGNNEQFF. Drawing the rest from reference TRBV5-1 and TRBJ2-1, the complete variable domain is KAGVTQTPRYLIKTRGQQVTLSCSPISGHRSVSWYQQTPGQGLQFLFEYFSETQRNKGNFPGRFSGRQFSNSRSEMNVSTLELGDSALYLCASSLPQGNNEQFFGPGTRLTVL.

This chain connects TRBV7-2 to TRBJ1-2; D call uncertain. Trimming left V 0 bases short and J 4 bases short, with 6 bases between. The CDR3 is made up of 13 amino acids. Germline assignment: CDR1 SGHTA and CDR2 FQGNSA. CDR3: CASSLAFSYGYTF. The CDR3 bases are TGTGCCAGCAGCTTAGCTTTCAGCTATGGCTACACCTTC.

In this sample, this clone turned up a few times. The chain carries TRBV5-8 and TRBJ2-1; possibly TRBD2 for D (5 bases). The CDR3 runs to 15 residues. V lost 3 bases and J lost 5, with 15 bases in between. Germline V gives CDR1 SGHTS, CDR2 YDEGEE. The CDR3 reads CASSSSSLANNEQFF. In DNA form, the CDR3 reads TGTGCCAGCAGCTCATCTTCCCTAGCAAACAATGAGCAGTTCTTC. The whole variable domain, remainder taken from reference TRBV5-8 and TRBJ2-1, is EAGVTQSPTHLIKTRGQQATLRCSPISGHTSVYWYQQALGLGLQFLLWYDEGEERNRGNFPPRFSGRQFPNYSSELNVNALELEDSALYLCASSSSSLANNEQFFGPGTRLTVL.

The rearrangement uses TRBV9 and TRBJ1-1, with D possibly TRBD1 on 6 matching bases. The CDR3 extends over 14 amino acids. The V and J ends lost 0 bases and 4 bases respectively, with 10 bases between them. Germline V gene lookup returns CDR1 SGDLS and CDR2 YYNGEE. The CDR3 nucleotides read TGTGCCAGCAGCGTAGCTAGGGGGAGCACTGAAGCTTTCTTT. Translated: CASSVARGSTEAFF.

CDR3 nucleotide sequence: TGTGCCAGCAGCCGACTCACTAGCGGTCCGCCGGAGACCCAGTACTTC. This sequence encodes CASSRLTSGPPETQYF. V is TRBV7-6 and J is TRBJ2-5, with 8 bases identical to TRBD2. The V and J ends lost 5 bases and 5 bases, in that order; junction bases with no gene match: 13. Looked up from germline, CDR1 is SGHVS and CDR2 is FNYEAQ. The CDR3 is 16 amino acids.

The chain employs TRBV6-1 and TRBJ1-2; possible D gene TRBD1, 5 bases. The length of the CDR3 is 16 residues. Germline loops: CDR1 MNHNS, CDR2 SASEGT. V was clipped by 0 bases and J by 4 bases, with 15 bases between them. This chain's CDR3 is CASSEAGTVGSYGYTF. CDR3 nucleotide sequence: TGTGCCAGCAGTGAAGCTGGGACGGTAGGGTCCTATGGCTACACCTTC.

The genes are TRBV2 and TRBJ1-5; D uncertain. CDR3 length equals 15 residues. Trimming took 2 bases from V and 4 from J, leaving 12 bases between them. The germline CDR1 and CDR2 sequences are SNHLY and FYNNEI. In DNA, the CDR3 is TGTGCCAGCAGTGAAATGAGGGCGCAAAATCAGCCCCAGCATTTT. This codes for CASSEMRAQNQPQHF.

This clone has just one count. The gene calls are TRBV7-9 and TRBJ1-1; D gene unclear. The CDR3 runs to 12 residues. V was pared by 5 bases and J by 9 bases, with 13 bases between. Germline values: CDR1 SEHNR, CDR2 FQNEAQ (reference sequence). The CDR3 DNA follows: TGTGCCAGCAGCCGGGAGGCGGGTAAAGCTTTCTTT. It codes for CASSREAGKAFF.

The chain joins TRBV18 to TRBJ2-5; 7 positions agree with TRBD2. The V and J ends lost 2 bases and 1 base, in that order; junction bases with no gene match: 1. Germline lookup yields CDR1 KGHSH and CDR2 LQKENI. There are 14 residues in the CDR3. CDR3 nucleotides: TGTGCCAGCTCACCATCGGGGGGCCAAGAGACCCAGTACTTC. As protein: CASSPSGGQETQYF.